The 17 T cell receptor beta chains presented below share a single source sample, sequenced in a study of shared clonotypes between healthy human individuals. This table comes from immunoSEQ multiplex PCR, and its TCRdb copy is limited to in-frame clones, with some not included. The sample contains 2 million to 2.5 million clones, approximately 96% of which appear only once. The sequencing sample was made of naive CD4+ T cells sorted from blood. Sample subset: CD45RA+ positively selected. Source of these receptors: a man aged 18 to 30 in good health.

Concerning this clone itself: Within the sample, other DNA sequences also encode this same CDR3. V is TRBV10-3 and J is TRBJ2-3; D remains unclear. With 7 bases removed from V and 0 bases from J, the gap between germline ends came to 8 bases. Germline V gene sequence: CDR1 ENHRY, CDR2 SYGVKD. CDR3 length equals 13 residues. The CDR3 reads CAITGSSTDTQYF. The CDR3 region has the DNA TGTGCCATCACGGGCAGCAGCACAGATACGCAGTATTTT.

CDR3 sequence reads: CASIVAYTGELFF. CDR3 DNA sequence: TGTGCCAGCATAGTGGCCTACACCGGGGAGCTGTTTTTT. The chain has TRBV6-1 and TRBJ2-2; D remains unclear. With 7 bases removed from V and 3 bases from J, the gap between germline ends came to 9 bases. The CDR3 length is 13 residues. CDR1 MNHNS and CDR2 SASEGT come from the germline V gene.

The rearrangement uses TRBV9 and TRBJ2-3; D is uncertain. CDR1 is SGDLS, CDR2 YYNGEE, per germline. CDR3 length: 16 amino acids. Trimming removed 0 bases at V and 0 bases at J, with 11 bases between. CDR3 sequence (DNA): TGTGCCAGCAGCGTAGGGGCAGATTTTAGCACAGATACGCAGTATTTT. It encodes CASSVGADFSTDTQYF.

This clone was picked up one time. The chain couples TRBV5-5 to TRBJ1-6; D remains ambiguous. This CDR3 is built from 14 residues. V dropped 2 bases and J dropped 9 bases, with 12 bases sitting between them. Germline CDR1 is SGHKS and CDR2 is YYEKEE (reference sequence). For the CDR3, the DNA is TGTGCCAGCAGCTTAGGTGGGCTTGGTTCACCCCTCCACTTT. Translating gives CASSLGGLGSPLHF.

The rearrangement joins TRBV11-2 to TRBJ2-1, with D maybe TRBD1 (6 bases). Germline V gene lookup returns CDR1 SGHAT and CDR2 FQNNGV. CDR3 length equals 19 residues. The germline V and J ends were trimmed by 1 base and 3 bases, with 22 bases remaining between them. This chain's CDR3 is CASSLVSRGWLGNYNEQFF. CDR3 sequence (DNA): TGTGCCAGCAGCTTAGTGTCCAGGGGATGGCTAGGAAACTACAATGAGCAGTTCTTC.

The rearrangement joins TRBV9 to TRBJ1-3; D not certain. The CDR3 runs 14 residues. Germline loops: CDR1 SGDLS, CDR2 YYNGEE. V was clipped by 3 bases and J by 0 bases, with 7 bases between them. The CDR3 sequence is CASSGRTSGNTIYF. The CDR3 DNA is TGTGCCAGCAGCGGACGGACCTCTGGAAACACCATATATTTT.

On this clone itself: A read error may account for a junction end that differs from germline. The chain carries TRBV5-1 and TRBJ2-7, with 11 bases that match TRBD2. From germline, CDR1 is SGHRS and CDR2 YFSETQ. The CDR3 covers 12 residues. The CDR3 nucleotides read TGCGCCAGCAGCAACTCTGGGACTAGCGGCATCTTC. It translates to CASSNSGTSGIF.

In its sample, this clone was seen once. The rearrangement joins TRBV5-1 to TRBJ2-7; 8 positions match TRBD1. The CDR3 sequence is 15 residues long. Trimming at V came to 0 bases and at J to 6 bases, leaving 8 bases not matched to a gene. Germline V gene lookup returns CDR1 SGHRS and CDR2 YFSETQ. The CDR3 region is CASSLEGDRGREQYF. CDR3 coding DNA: TGCGCCAGCAGCTTGGAGGGTGACAGGGGACGCGAGCAGTACTTC.

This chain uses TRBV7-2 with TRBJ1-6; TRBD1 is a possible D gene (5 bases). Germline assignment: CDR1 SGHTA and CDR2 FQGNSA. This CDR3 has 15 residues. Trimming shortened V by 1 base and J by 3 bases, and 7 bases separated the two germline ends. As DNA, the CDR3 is TGTGCCAGCAGCTTAGGCAGGGACTATAATTCACCCCTCCACTTT. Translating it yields CASSLGRDYNSPLHF. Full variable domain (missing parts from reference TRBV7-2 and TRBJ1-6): GAGVSQSPSNKVTEKGKDVELRCDPISGHTALYWYRQSLGQGLEFLIYFQGNSAPDKSGLPSDRFSAERTGGSVSTLTIQRTQQEDSAVYLCASSLGRDYNSPLHFGNGTRLTVT.

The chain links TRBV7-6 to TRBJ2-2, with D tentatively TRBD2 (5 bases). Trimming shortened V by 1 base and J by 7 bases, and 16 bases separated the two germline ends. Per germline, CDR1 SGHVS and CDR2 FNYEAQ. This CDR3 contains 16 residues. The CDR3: CASSLGLPGMNGELFF. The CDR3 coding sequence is TGTGCCAGCAGCTTAGGCCTTCCCGGGATGAACGGGGAGCTGTTTTTT.

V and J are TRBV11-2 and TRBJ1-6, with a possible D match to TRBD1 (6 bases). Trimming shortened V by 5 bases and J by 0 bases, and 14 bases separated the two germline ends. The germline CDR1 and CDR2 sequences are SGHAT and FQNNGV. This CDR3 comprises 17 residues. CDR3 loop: CASSLTGRTSYNSPLHF. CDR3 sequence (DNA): TGTGCCAGCAGCCTGACAGGTCGGACCTCCTATAATTCACCCCTCCACTTT.

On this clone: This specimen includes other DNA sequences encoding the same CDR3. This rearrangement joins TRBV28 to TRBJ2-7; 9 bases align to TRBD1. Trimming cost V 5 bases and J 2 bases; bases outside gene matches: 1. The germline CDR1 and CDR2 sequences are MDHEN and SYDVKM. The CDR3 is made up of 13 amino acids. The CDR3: CASSGTGPYEQYF. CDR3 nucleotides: TGTGCCAGCAGTGGGACAGGGCCCTACGAGCAGTACTTC.

The CDR3 DNA sequence: TGTGCCTGGAGTGTGGACCCCAGACTGTTTTTT. It translates to CAWSVDPRLFF. The V call is TRBV30, the J call TRBJ1-4; D gene unclear. The V and J ends lost 0 bases and 13 bases respectively, with 9 bases between them. Germline V gene lookup returns CDR1 GTSNPN and CDR2 SVGIG (reference sequence). The CDR3 covers 11 residues.

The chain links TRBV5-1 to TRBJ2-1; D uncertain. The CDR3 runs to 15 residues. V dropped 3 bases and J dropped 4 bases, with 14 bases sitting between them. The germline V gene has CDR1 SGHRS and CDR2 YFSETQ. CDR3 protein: CASSYVKEFYNEQFF. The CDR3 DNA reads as TGCGCCAGCAGCTACGTCAAGGAGTTTTACAATGAGCAGTTCTTC.

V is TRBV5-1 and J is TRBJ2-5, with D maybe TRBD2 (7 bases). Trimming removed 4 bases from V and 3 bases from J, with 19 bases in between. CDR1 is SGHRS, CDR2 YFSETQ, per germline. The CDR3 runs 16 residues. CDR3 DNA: TGCGCCAGCAGCCAAAGTGGGGGGGCCAGGAAAGAGACCCAGTACTTC. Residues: CASSQSGGARKETQYF.

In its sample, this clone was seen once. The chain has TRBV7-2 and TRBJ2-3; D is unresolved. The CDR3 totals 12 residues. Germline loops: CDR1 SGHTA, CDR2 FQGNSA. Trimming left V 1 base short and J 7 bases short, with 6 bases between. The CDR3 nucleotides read TGTGCCAGCAGCTTAGAGGTGAATACGCAGTATTTT. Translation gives CASSLEVNTQYF.

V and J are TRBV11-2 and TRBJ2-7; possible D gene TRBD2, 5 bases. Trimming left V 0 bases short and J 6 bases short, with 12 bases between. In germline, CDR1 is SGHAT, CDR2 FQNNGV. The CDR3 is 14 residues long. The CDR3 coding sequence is TGTGCCAGCAGCTTAGACTGGGCTAGCCGCGAGCAGTACTTC. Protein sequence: CASSLDWASREQYF.